The clone carrying this T cell receptor beta chain came up a few times. What it binds is unknown. The sample belongs to a study of post-analysis software for immune sequencing data. Whole-study context: The cohort encompassed relapsing-remitting, secondary progressive and progressive-relapsing multiple sclerosis disease courses. The study's findings and limits: Under the F measure, samples that were prepared in one batch clustered strongly together. Those with multiple sclerosis, the patient group, showed significantly lower normalized Chao1 diversity than controls.

Unique molecular identifiers featured in each of the TCR beta cDNA libraries. The yield from about 1 to 10 million T cells was roughly 500,000 cDNA molecules in total. TCRdb redid the calling of the PCR reads with MiXCR, one entry per CDR3 protein. The data show 650,000 to 850,000 distinct CDR3 sequences, roughly half seen once. This TCR derives from a girl aged 10 to 17 with multiple sclerosis. Input material: blood.

The CDR3: CASSYGTSGILDTQYF. CDR3 nucleotide sequence: TGTGCCAGCAGTTACGGGACTAGCGGGATCTTGGATACGCAGTATTTT. This chain connects TRBV6-5 to TRBJ2-3; 13 bases align to TRBD2. The CDR3 has 16 amino acids. V lost 2 bases and J lost 6; bases outside the gene matches: 5. The germline CDR1 and CDR2 sequences are MNHEY and SVGAGI.